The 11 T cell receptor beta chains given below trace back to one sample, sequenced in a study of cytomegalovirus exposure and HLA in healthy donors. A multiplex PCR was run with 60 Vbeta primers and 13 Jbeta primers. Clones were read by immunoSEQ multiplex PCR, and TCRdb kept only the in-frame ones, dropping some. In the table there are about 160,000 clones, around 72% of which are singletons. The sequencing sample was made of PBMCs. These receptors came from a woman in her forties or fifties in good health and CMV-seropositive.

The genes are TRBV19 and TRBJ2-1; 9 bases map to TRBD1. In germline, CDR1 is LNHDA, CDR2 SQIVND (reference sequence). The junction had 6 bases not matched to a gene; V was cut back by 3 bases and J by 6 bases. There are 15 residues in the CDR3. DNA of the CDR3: TGTGCCAGTAGTATGGGACGGGACAGGGCCAATGAGCAGTTCTTC. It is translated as CASSMGRDRANEQFF.

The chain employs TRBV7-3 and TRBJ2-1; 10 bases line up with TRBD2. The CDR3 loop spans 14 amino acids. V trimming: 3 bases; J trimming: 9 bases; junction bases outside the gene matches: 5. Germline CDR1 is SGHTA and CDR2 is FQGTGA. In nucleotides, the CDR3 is TGTGCCAGCAGCTTGGGGACTAGCGAAGGTGAGCAGTTCTTC. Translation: CASSLGTSEGEQFF.

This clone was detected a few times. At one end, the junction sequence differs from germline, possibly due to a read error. The CDR3 sequence: CSSSSVDRNTEAFF. As DNA, the CDR3 is TGTTCCAGCAGCTCCGTCGACAGGAACACTGAAGCTTTCTTT. The chain employs TRBV7-9 and TRBJ1-1; perhaps TRBD1 as D (5 bases). Germline V gene lookup returns CDR1 SEHNR and CDR2 FQNEAQ (reference sequence). The CDR3 covers 14 residues.

The CDR3 is CASSLYPGQIPKDGYTF. In DNA form, the CDR3 reads TGTGCCAGCAGCTTGTATCCAGGCCAAATTCCTAAGGATGGCTACACCTTC. The rearrangement links TRBV5-7 to TRBJ1-2; no definite D call. TRBV5-7 is labeled an ORF, and its function is uncertain. The CDR3 runs to 17 residues. Trimming left V 1 base short and J 6 bases short, with 22 bases between.

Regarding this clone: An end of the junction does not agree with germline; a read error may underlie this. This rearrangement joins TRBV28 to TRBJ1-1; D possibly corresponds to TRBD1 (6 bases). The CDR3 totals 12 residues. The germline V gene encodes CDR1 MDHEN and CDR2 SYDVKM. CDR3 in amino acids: CASSLPGTQYQF. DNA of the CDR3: TGTGCCAGCAGTTTACCCGGGACACAGTATCAATTT. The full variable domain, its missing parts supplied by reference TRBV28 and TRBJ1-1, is DVKVTQSSRYLVKRTGEKVFLECVQDMDHENMFWYRQDPGLGLRLIYFSYDVKMKEKGDIPEGYSVSREKKERFSLILESASTNQTSMYLCASSLPGTQYQFGQGTRLTVV.

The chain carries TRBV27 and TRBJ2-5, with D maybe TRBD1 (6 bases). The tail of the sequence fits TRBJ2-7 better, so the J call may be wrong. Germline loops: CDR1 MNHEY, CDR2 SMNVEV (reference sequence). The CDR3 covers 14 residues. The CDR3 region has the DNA TGTGCCAGCAGTTTCTGGGGGCCCCCCTACGAGCAGTACTTC. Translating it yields CASSFWGPPYEQYF.

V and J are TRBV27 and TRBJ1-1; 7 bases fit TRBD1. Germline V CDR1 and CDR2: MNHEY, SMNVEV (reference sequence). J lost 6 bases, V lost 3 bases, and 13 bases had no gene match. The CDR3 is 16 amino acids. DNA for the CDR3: TGTGCCAGCAGTTTCCAGGGGGTCGCTACGGGGGCTGAAGCTTTCTTT. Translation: CASSFQGVATGAEAFF.

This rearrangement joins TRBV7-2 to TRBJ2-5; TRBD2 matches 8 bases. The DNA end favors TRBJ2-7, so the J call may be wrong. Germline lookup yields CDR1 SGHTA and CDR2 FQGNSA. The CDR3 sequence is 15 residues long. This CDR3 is CASSLTSGNSYEQYF. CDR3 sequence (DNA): TGTGCCAGCAGCCTCACTAGCGGAAACTCCTACGAGCAGTACTTC.

The CDR3 DNA reads as TGCGCCAGCAGCTTGAATGGACAGAACACTGAAGCTTTCTTT. This gives the protein CASSLNGQNTEAFF. The rearrangement joins TRBV5-1 to TRBJ1-1; tentatively, D is TRBD1 (5 bases). The CDR3 is 14 residues long. The germline V and J ends were trimmed by 1 base and 1 base, with 8 bases remaining between them. CDR1 and CDR2 from the germline V gene are SGHRS and YFSETQ. The whole variable domain, filled in from reference TRBV5-1 and TRBJ1-1, reads KAGVTQTPRYLIKTRGQQVTLSCSPISGHRSVSWYQQTPGQGLQFLFEYFSETQRNKGNFPGRFSGRQFSNSRSEMNVSTLELGDSALYLCASSLNGQNTEAFFGQGTRLTVV.

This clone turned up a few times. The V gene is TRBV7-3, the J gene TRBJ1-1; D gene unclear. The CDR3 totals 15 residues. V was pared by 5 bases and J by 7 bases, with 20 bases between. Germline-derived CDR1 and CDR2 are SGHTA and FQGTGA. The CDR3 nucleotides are TGTGCCAGCAGCCCCACCATGGGAGGTGGAGGTGAAGCTTTCTTT. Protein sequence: CASSPTMGGGGEAFF.

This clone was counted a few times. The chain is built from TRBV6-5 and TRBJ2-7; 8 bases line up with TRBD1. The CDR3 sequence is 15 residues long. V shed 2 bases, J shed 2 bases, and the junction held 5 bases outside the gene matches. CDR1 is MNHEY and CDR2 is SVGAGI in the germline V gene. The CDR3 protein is CASSYGTGTTYEQYF. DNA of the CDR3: TGTGCCAGCAGTTACGGGACAGGAACCACCTACGAGCAGTACTTC.